One TCR beta chain is described in this entry. Trimming removed 7 bases from V and 7 bases from J, with 14 bases in between. The CDR3 is made up of 13 amino acids. Germline CDR1 MNHNY, CDR2 SVGAGI (reference sequence). The sample is drawn from a study of human T cells and chemical hapten exposure. The overall study: Patch testing placed 0.01% DPC on the upper back, with readings at 6 days.

Stated time point: patch test 3, about 24 weeks after DPC sensitization. Regarding treatment: therapeutic diphenylcyclopropenone sensitization with weekly scalp DPC. Whole blood, unfractionated, served as the material for total RNA extraction. In TCRdb, the RACE reads were re-called with MiXCR into one record per CDR3 protein. Here the sample spans around 40,000 distinct CDR3 sequences, about 12% being singletons. Specimen: whole blood, collected in connection with sensitization to the hapten diphenylcyclopropenone (DPC). The receptor was derived from a middle-aged woman with alopecia areata. Some clones in this sample may be carry-over from other donors' samples. The rearrangement joins TRBV6-6 to TRBJ1-5; D not resolved. The chain's CDR3 is CASTTAGWQPQHF. The CDR3 bases are TGTGCCAGCACCACGGCGGGATGGCAGCCCCAGCATTTT.